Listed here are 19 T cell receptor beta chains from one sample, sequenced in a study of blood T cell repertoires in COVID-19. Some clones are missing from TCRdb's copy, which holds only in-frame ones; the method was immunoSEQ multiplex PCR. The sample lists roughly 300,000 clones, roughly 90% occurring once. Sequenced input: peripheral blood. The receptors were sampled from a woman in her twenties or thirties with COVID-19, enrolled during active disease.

For the CDR3, the DNA is TGTGCCAGCAGTCTCCTCGGGGAGTACGAGCAGTACTTC. Amino acids: CASSLLGEYEQYF. This chain connects TRBV28 to TRBJ2-7; tentatively, D is TRBD2 (5 bases). The CDR3 sequence is 13 residues long. Germline-derived CDR1 and CDR2 are MDHEN and SYDVKM. V was shortened by 5 bases and J by 4 bases, with 12 bases between the two germline ends. Supplemented by reference TRBV28 and TRBJ2-7, the full variable domain reads DVKVTQSSRYLVKRTGEKVFLECVQDMDHENMFWYRQDPGLGLRLIYFSYDVKMKEKGDIPEGYSVSREKKERFSLILESASTNQTSMYLCASSLLGEYEQYFGPGTRLTVT.

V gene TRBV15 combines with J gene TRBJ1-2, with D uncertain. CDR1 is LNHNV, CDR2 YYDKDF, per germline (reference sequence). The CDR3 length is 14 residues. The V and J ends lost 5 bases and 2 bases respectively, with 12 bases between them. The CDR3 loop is CATSVIGGNYGYTF. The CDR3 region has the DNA TGTGCCACCAGCGTCATAGGAGGAAACTATGGCTACACCTTC.

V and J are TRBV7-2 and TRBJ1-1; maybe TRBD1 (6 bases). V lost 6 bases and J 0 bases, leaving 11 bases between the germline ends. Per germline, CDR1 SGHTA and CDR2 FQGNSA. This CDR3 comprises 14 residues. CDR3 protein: CASRYGTLNTEAFF. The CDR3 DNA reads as TGTGCCAGCAGATATGGGACATTGAACACTGAAGCTTTCTTT.

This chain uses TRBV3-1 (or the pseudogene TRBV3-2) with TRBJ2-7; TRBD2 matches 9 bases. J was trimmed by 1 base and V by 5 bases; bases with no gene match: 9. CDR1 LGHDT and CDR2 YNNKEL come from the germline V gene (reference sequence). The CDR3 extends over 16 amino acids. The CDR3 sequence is CASSKTTSGESYEQYF. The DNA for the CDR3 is TGTGCCAGCAGCAAGACGACTAGCGGTGAATCCTACGAGCAGTACTTC.

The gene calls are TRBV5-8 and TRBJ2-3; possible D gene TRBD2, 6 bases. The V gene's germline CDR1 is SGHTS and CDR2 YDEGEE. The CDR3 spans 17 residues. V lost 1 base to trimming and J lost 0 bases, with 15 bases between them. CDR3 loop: CASSLRAGTLSTDTQYF. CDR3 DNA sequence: TGTGCCAGCAGCTTGCGTGCGGGGACCCTTAGCACAGATACGCAGTATTTT.

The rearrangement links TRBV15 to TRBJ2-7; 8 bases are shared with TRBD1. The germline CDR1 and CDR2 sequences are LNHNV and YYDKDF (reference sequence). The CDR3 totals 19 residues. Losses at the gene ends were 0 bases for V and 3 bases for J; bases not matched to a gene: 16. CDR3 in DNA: TGTGCCACCAGCAGAGAGCCCTTGGGGACAGGAGTTTCGTTCTACGAGCAGTACTTC. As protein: CATSREPLGTGVSFYEQYF.

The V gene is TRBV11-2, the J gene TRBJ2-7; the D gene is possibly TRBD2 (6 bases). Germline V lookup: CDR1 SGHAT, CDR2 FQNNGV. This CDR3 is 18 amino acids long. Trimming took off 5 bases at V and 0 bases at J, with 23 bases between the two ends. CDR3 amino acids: CASSPAGRARGSSYEQYF. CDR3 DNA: TGTGCCAGCAGCCCGGCCGGCCGAGCCCGGGGGAGCTCCTACGAGCAGTACTTC.

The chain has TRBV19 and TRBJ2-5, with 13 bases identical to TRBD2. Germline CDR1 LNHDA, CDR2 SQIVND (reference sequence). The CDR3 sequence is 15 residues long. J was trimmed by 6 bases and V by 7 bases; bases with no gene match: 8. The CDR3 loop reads CASTPTSGGAKTQYF. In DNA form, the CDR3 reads TGTGCCAGTACTCCCACTAGCGGGGGGGCAAAGACCCAGTACTTC.

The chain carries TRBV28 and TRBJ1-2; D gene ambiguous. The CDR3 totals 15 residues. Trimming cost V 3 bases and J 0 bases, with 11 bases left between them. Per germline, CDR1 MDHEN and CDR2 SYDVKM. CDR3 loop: CASSFTAASNYGYTF. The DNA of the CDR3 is TGTGCCAGCAGTTTTACAGCGGCCTCTAACTATGGCTACACCTTC.

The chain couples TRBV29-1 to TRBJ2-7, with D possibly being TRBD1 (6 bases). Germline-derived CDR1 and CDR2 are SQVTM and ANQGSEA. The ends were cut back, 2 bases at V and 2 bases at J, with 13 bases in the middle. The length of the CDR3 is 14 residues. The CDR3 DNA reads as TGCAGCGTTGAAAACCGACAGGTACCCTACGAGCAGTACTTC. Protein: CSVENRQVPYEQYF.

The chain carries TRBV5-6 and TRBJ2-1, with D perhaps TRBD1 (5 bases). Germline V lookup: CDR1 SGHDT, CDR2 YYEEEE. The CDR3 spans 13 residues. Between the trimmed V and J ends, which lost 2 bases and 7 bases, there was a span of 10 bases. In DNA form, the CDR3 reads TGTGCCAGCAGCTTTCAGGGTAGGAATGAGCAGTTCTTC. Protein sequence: CASSFQGRNEQFF.

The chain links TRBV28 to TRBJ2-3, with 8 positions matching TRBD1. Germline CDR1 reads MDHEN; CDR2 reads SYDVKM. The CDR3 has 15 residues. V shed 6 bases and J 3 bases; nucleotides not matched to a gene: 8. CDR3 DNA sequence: TGTGCCAGCAGACCCCAGGGGGCGCTAACAGATACGCAGTATTTT. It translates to CASRPQGALTDTQYF.

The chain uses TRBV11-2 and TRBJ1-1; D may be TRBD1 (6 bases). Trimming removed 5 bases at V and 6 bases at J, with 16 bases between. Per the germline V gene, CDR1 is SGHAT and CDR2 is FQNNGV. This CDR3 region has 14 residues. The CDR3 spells CASSPGGGGPEAFF. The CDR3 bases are TGTGCCAGCAGCCCGGGGGGAGGGGGGCCTGAAGCTTTCTTT.

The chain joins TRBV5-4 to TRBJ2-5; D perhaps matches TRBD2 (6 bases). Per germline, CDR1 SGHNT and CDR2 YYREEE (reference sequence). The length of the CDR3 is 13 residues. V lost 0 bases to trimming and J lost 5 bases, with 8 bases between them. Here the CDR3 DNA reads TGTGCCAGCAGCTTGGCGGGGGTTGAGACCCAGTACTTC. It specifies CASSLAGVETQYF.

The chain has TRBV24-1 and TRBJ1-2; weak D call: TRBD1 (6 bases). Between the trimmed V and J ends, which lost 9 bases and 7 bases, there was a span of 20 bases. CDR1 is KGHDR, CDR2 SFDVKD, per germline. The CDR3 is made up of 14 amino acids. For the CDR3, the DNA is TGTGCCACCTCCCCCCGGGGGGCGTTGGGTGGCTACACCTTC. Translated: CATSPRGALGGYTF.

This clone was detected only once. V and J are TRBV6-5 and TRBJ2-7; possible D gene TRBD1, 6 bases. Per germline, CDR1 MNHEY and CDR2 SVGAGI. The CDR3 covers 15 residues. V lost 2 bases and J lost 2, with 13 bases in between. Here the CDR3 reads CASSYAMTGPYEQYF. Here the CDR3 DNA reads TGTGCCAGCAGTTACGCCATGACAGGCCCCTACGAGCAGTACTTC.

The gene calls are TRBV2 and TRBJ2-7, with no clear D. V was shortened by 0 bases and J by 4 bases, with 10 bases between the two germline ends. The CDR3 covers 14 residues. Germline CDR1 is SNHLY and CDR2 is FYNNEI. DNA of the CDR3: TGTGCCAGCAGTGAAGCCCTCCAGTCATACGAGCAGTACTTC. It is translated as CASSEALQSYEQYF.

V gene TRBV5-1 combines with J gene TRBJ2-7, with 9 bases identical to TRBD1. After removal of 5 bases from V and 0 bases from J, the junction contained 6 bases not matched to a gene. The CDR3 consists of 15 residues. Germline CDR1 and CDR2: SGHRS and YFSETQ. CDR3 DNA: TGCGCCAGCAGACCGGGACAGGGCGGCTCCTACGAGCAGTACTTC. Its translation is CASRPGQGGSYEQYF.

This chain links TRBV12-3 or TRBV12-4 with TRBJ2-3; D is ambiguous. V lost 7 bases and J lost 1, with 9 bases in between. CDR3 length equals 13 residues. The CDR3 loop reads CASNLVGTDTQYF. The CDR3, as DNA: TGTGCCAGCAACCTAGTGGGCACAGATACGCAGTATTTT.